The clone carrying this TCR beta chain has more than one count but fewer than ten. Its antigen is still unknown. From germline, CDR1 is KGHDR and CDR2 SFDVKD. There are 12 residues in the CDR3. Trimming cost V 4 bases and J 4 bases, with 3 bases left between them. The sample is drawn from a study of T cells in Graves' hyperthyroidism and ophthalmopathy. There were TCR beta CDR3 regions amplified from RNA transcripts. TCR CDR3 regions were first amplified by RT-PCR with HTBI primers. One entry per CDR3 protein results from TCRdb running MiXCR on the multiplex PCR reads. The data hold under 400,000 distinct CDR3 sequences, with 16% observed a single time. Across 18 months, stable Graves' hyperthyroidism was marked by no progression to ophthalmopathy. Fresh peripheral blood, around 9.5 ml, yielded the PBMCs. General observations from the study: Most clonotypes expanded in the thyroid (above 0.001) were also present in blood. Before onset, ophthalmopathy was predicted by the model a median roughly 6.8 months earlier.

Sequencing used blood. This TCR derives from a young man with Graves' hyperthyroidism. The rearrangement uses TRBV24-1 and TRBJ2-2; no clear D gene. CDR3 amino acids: CATSEPTGELFF. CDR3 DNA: TGTGCCACCAGTGAACCCACCGGGGAGCTGTTTTTT.